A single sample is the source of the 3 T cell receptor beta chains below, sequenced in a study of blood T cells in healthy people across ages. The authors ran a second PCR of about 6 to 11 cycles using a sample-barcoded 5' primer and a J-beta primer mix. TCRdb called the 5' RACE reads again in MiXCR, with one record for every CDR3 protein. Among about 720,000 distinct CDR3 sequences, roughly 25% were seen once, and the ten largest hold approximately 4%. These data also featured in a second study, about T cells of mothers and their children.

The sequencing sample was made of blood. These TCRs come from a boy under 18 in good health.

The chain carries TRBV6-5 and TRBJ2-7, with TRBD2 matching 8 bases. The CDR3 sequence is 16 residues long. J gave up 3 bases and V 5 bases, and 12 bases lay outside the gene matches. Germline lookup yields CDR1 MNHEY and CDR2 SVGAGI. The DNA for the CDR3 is TGTGCCAGCAGTCAGTCGTGGACTAGCATCTTCTACGAGCAGTACTTC. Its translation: CASSQSWTSIFYEQYF.

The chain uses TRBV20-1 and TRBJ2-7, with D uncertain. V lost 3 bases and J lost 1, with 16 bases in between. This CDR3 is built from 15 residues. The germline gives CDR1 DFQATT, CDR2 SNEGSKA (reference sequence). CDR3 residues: CSASEQHFISYEQYF. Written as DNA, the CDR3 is TGCAGTGCTAGCGAACAGCATTTCATTTCCTACGAGCAGTACTTC.

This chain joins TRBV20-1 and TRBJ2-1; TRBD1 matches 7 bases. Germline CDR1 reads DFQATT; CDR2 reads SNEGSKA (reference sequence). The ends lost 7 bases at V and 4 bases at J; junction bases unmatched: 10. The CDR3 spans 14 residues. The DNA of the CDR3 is TGCAGTGTCCTCCTTCCGGGACAGTACAATGAGCAGTTCTTC. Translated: CSVLLPGQYNEQFF.